These T cell receptor beta chains were read from a single sample in a study of blood T cell repertoires in COVID-19. Only in-frame clones appear in the TCRdb table, and some are missing; sequencing was by immunoSEQ multiplex PCR. The top ten hold 3.5% to 5.5% of the sample, which has 250,000 to 300,000 clones, around four fifths seen once. The sequenced sample was peripheral blood. All receptors come from a man between 60 and 75 years old who had recovered from COVID-19. Both conserved end residues are part of each CDR3. The order of the fields is V gene, CDR3 protein.

V gene: TRBV6-4; CDR3 protein: CASSEGLAGTGELFF
V gene: TRBV28; CDR3 protein: CASRPGQAQVGYTF
V gene: TRBV5-1; CDR3 protein: CASRLGPAVTGELFF
V gene: TRBV5-1; CDR3 protein: CASSSRDRGVYEQYF
V gene: TRBV19; CDR3 protein: CASSARGVWTQYF
V gene: TRBV27; CDR3 protein: CASSRPGQRGGTFF
V gene: TRBV6-1; CDR3 protein: CASSETPMGGEQFF
V gene: TRBV5-6; CDR3 protein: CASSLFQQPQHF
V gene: TRBV2; CDR3 protein: CASMGGSRGSPLHF
V gene: TRBV7-2; CDR3 protein: CASSSRIGLAGAYEQYF
V gene: TRBV27; CDR3 protein: CASSLSTSRYTDTQYF
V gene: TRBV10-3; CDR3 protein: CAMPADRKETQYF
V gene: TRBV3-1/TRBV3-2; CDR3 protein: CASQLGAGNTGELFF
V gene: TRBV19; CDR3 protein: CASSTQGEETQYF
V gene: TRBV6-5; CDR3 protein: CASSYSGISGYTF
V gene: TRBV7-3; CDR3 protein: CASSLNRGGNQPQHF
V gene: TRBV5-1; CDR3 protein: CASSWGIDQPQHF
V gene: TRBV11-2; CDR3 protein: CASSRGAGRSEKLFF
V gene: TRBV5-4; CDR3 protein: CASSLVAGSTDTQYF
V gene: TRBV27; CDR3 protein: CASSLQGGVYEQYF
V gene: TRBV7-9; CDR3 protein: CASSLGGNYGYTF
V gene: TRBV7-7; CDR3 protein: CASSLAQRGEGTQYF
V gene: TRBV3-1/TRBV3-2; CDR3 protein: CASSQGSGTSKPKADTQYF
V gene: TRBV24-1; CDR3 protein: CATSDSGQGSYNEQFF
V gene: TRBV28; CDR3 protein: CASSRVVPGELFF
V gene: TRBV6-5; CDR3 protein: CASSRTLGREQFF
V gene: TRBV5-8; CDR3 protein: CASSGTTSGRRGEQFF
V gene: TRBV5-8; CDR3 protein: CASRIRGQGDYGYTF
V gene: TRBV5-1; CDR3 protein: CASSGGTNTGELFF
V gene: TRBV30; CDR3 protein: CAWSAGTGIGYTF
V gene: TRBV5-4; CDR3 protein: CASSSPDRAYEQYF
V gene: TRBV4-2; CDR3 protein: CASSLKLASEQYF
V gene: TRBV5-8; CDR3 protein: CASSLAAVEQFF
V gene: TRBV2; CDR3 protein: CASSVETHHSYEQYF
V gene: TRBV9; CDR3 protein: CASSVTGYQETQYF
V gene: TRBV28; CDR3 protein: CASSNPGQGSYEQYF
V gene: TRBV28; CDR3 protein: CASSLSETGSVLGNVLTF
V gene: TRBV11-3; CDR3 protein: CASSPDRGAYYGYTF
V gene: TRBV6-2/TRBV6-3; CDR3 protein: CASSLPRGGKTNQPQHF
V gene: TRBV28; CDR3 protein: CASRIGTQETQYF
V gene: TRBV3-1/TRBV3-2; CDR3 protein: CASSPQTVGTGELFF
V gene: TRBV18; CDR3 protein: CASSRTREDTQYF
V gene: TRBV3-1/TRBV3-2; CDR3 protein: CASSADRGITDTQYF
V gene: TRBV2; CDR3 protein: CASRGSTGETQYF